Listed below are T cell receptor beta chains from one sample, sequenced in a study of T cells after somatic rescue of genetic block. Clones were sequenced by immunoSEQ multiplex PCR, and TCRdb holds only the in-frame ones, with some missing. Here the sample spans 70,000 or so clones, under 95% being singletons. The sample taken for sequencing was peripheral blood mononuclear cells (PBMCs). Every receptor here comes from a man aged 40-50 years. Both conserved end residues are part of each CDR3. D genes are given only for firm matches. Clone size is shown for a subset of rows, as once, few, many or a class of expanded clone.

cdr3_length: 13; clone_size: NA; j_call: TRBJ1-1; v_call: TRBV30; d_call: NA; cdr3_nt: TGTGCCTGGAGCGGAAGGACGGATACTGAAGCTTTCTTT; cdr3_aa: CAWSGRTDTEAFF
cdr3_length: 14; clone_size: NA; j_call: TRBJ2-2; v_call: TRBV5-1; d_call: NA; cdr3_nt: TGCGCCAGCAGCTTGGTTCCCGGGACCGGGGAGCTGTTTTTT; cdr3_aa: CASSLVPGTGELFF
cdr3_length: 14; clone_size: once; j_call: TRBJ1-5; v_call: TRBV19; d_call: NA; cdr3_nt: TGTGCCAGTAGTATAAGGGGAGAGGGTCGACCCCAGCATTTT; cdr3_aa: CASSIRGEGRPQHF
cdr3_length: 14; clone_size: NA; j_call: TRBJ1-1; v_call: TRBV5-6; d_call: NA; cdr3_nt: TGTGCCAGCAGCCCCCTGGGGGGGTGGACTGAAGCTTTCTTT; cdr3_aa: CASSPLGGWTEAFF
cdr3_length: 17; clone_size: once; j_call: TRBJ1-2; v_call: TRBV7-9; d_call: NA; cdr3_nt: TGTGCCAGCAGCTACAATAAGGGGGGCGGAGAATTCGCTGGCTACACCTTC; cdr3_aa: CASSYNKGGGEFAGYTF
cdr3_length: 15; clone_size: NA; j_call: TRBJ1-2; v_call: TRBV18; d_call: TRBD1; cdr3_nt: TGTGCCAGCTCACCACTGACAGGGGGCGAGAATGGCTACACCTTC; cdr3_aa: CASSPLTGGENGYTF
cdr3_length: 16; clone_size: NA; j_call: TRBJ1-3; v_call: TRBV19; d_call: TRBD1; cdr3_nt: TGTGCCAGTAGTATAGTCTGGACAGGGCCTGGAAACACCATATATTTT; cdr3_aa: CASSIVWTGPGNTIYF
cdr3_length: 15; clone_size: NA; j_call: TRBJ1-6; v_call: TRBV6-5; d_call: NA; cdr3_nt: TGTGCCAGCAGTTACTCGGGGGCTGGGGATTCACCCCTCCACTTT; cdr3_aa: CASSYSGAGDSPLHF
cdr3_length: 13; clone_size: NA; j_call: TRBJ1-1; v_call: TRBV27; d_call: NA; cdr3_nt: TGTGCCAGCAGTTTATCGAGGAACACTGAAGCTTTCTTT; cdr3_aa: CASSLSRNTEAFF
cdr3_length: 14; clone_size: NA; j_call: TRBJ2-5; v_call: TRBV21-1; d_call: NA; cdr3_nt: TGTGCCAGCCGTAGTCCAGGTGGGGGGGAGACCCAGTACTTC; cdr3_aa: CASRSPGGGETQYF
cdr3_length: 13; clone_size: NA; j_call: TRBJ2-7; v_call: TRBV4-2; d_call: NA; cdr3_nt: TGTGCCACTTCAGGGGGGATCGGAGGCGAGCAGTACTTC; cdr3_aa: CATSGGIGGEQYF
cdr3_length: 16; clone_size: NA; j_call: TRBJ2-7; v_call: TRBV16; d_call: TRBD2; cdr3_nt: TGTGCCAGCAGCCGGCCCGGGGGGACGACACGCTACAAGCAGTACTTC; cdr3_aa: CASSRPGGTTRYKQYF
cdr3_length: 17; clone_size: NA; j_call: TRBJ2-1; v_call: TRBV7-9; d_call: TRBD2; cdr3_nt: TGTGCCAGCAGCTTACCTAGCGGGGGCCCCTCCTACAATGAGCAGTTCTTC; cdr3_aa: CASSLPSGGPSYNEQFF
cdr3_length: 15; clone_size: NA; j_call: TRBJ1-2; v_call: TRBV27; d_call: TRBD1; cdr3_nt: TGTGCCAGCAGAAGACGACAGGGCGTTAACTATGGCTACACCTTC; cdr3_aa: CASRRRQGVNYGYTF
cdr3_length: 15; clone_size: NA; j_call: TRBJ2-1; v_call: TRBV19; d_call: TRBD2; cdr3_nt: TGTGCCAGTAGGGCGGGAGGGCCCTTCTACAATGAGCAGTTCTTC; cdr3_aa: CASRAGGPFYNEQFF
cdr3_length: 13; clone_size: NA; j_call: TRBJ1-1; v_call: TRBV6-1; d_call: TRBD1; cdr3_nt: TGTGCCAGCAGGCGGACAGGGGAGACTGAAGCTTTCTTT; cdr3_aa: CASRRTGETEAFF
cdr3_length: 14; clone_size: NA; j_call: TRBJ1-4; v_call: TRBV19; d_call: NA; cdr3_nt: TGTGCCAGTAGCAACAGAGGGGTTGATGAAAAACTGTTTTTT; cdr3_aa: CASSNRGVDEKLFF
cdr3_length: 14; clone_size: NA; j_call: TRBJ1-5; v_call: TRBV28; d_call: NA; cdr3_nt: TGTGCCAGCAGTTTGCCGGACAGTTCTCAGCCCCAGCATTTT; cdr3_aa: CASSLPDSSQPQHF
cdr3_length: 15; clone_size: NA; j_call: TRBJ1-5; v_call: TRBV19; d_call: NA; cdr3_nt: TGTGCCAGTAGTATATTTATCGTGTTGGGTCAGCCCCAGCATTTT; cdr3_aa: CASSIFIVLGQPQHF
cdr3_length: 15; clone_size: NA; j_call: TRBJ2-3; v_call: TRBV7-8; d_call: NA; cdr3_nt: TGTGCCAGCAGGCGTTGGACAACCGGCACAGATACGCAGTATTTT; cdr3_aa: CASRRWTTGTDTQYF